This T cell receptor (beta chain) originates from a study of response to subunit inactivated influenza vaccine. General study findings and limits: Few additional T cells are recruited per seasonal influenza vaccination, authors suggested.

About this clonotype itself: As yet, its antigen is unknown.

Each CDR3 protein gets one entry after TCRdb re-called the RT-PCR reads with MiXCR. This sample yields a few hundred thousand distinct CDR3 sequences, of which approximately 14% are seen a single time; 11% belongs to the top ten. This sample comprised PBMCs from blood, obtained about 13 days after vaccination. The source of this sequence is a man aged 45-65 years who received an inactivated influenza vaccine.

The CDR3 DNA reads as TGTGCCAGCAGTTACAACGGGGATAGCTCCTACGAGCAGTACTTC. It codes for CASSYNGDSSYEQYF. The J gene is TRBJ2-7, the V gene TRBV6-5; a possible D gene is TRBD2 (5 bases). CDR1 and CDR2 from the germline V gene are MNHEY and SVGAGI. The V end lost 2 bases, the J end lost 0 bases, and 11 bases lay between the germline ends. The CDR3 is made up of 15 amino acids.